The next 25 T cell receptor beta chains were all read from a single sample in a study of T cell repertoires in cytomegalovirus infection (dated by TCRdb to the late 2010s). The run used an Illumina HiSeq 1500. TCRdb passed the public sequencing reads through fastp at Q25 and MiXCR, retaining productive beta sequences. When rows share a CDR3 protein, they turn into one entry using the most common DNA and genes. Counted in this sample were 250,000 to 300,000 distinct CDR3 sequences; 20% to 30% of them appeared once. The top ten hold 11% to 15% of the sample. What was sequenced was PBMCs. These receptors were taken from a human donor in good health (CMV status not recorded). Some clones in this sample may be carry-over from other donors' samples.

V and J are TRBV6-5 and TRBJ1-4; TRBD1 matches at 8 bases. The CDR3 covers 16 residues. V trimming: 5 bases; J trimming: 8 bases; junction bases outside the gene matches: 13. Germline values: CDR1 MNHEY, CDR2 SVGAGI. Here the CDR3 reads CASSQKQGVSYEKLFF. CDR3 DNA: TGTGCCAGCAGTCAGAAACAGGGGGTCTCTTACGAAAAACTGTTTTTT.

This clonotype was seen more than once but under ten times. The rearrangement uses TRBV20-1 and TRBJ1-1, with 8 bases aligning to TRBD1. The CDR3 covers 16 residues. Germline CDR1 is DFQATT and CDR2 is SNEGSKA (reference sequence). With 0 bases clipped from V and 0 bases from J, the junction kept 6 bases outside the gene matches. The CDR3 region is CSARDFTGGMNTEAFF. In DNA form, the CDR3 reads TGCAGTGCTAGAGATTTTACAGGGGGAATGAACACTGAAGCTTTCTTT.

This clonotype was recorded once. The chain recombines TRBV29-1 with TRBJ2-1; 9 bases line up with TRBD2. The junction had 7 bases not matched to a gene; V was cut back by 8 bases and J by 2 bases. The CDR3 has 14 amino acids. Germline CDR1 and CDR2: SQVTM and ANQGSEA. This CDR3 reads CSKTSGVPYNEQFF. The CDR3 DNA sequence: TGCAGCAAGACTAGCGGAGTTCCCTACAATGAGCAGTTCTTC.

The chain combines TRBV6-1 with TRBJ2-1; perhaps TRBD1 as D (7 bases). Germline-derived CDR1 and CDR2 are MNHNS and SASEGT. The V end was cut by 5 bases, the J end by 2 bases, with 13 bases between. The CDR3 has 15 amino acids. The CDR3: CASSPQGGPYNEQFF. The CDR3 coding sequence is TGTGCCAGCAGTCCGCAGGGGGGCCCCTACAATGAGCAGTTCTTC.

In this sample, this clonotype turned up once. J is TRBJ1-5 and V is TRBV7-2; D gene ambiguous. Germline V gene data show CDR1 as SGHTA and CDR2 as FQGNSA. V gave up 6 bases and J gave up 4 bases, with 7 bases separating them. The CDR3 length is 12 residues. The CDR3 region is CASRSLNQPQHF. The CDR3 region has the DNA TGTGCCAGCAGATCATTAAATCAGCCCCAGCATTTT.

In its sample, this clonotype was seen a few times. The V gene is TRBV20-1, the J gene TRBJ2-1, with 10 positions matching TRBD2. The germline CDR1 and CDR2 sequences are DFQATT and SNEGSKA (reference sequence). The ends lost 2 bases at V and 0 bases at J; junction bases unmatched: 10. This CDR3 region has 18 residues. The CDR3 DNA reads TGCAGTGCTAGAAAAGCGGGAGGGCCATTGAGCTCCTACAATGAGCAGTTCTTC. Its translation is CSARKAGGPLSSYNEQFF.

This clonotype was counted ten times or more. The CDR3 here is CASSLAWGGSTEAFF. As DNA, the CDR3 is TGTGCCAGCAGCTTAGCCTGGGGGGGGAGCACTGAAGCTTTCTTT. The chain links TRBV7-6 to TRBJ1-1, with D possibly being TRBD1 (5 bases). The ends were cut back, 0 bases at V and 4 bases at J, with 12 bases in the middle. Germline V gene sequence: CDR1 SGHVS, CDR2 FNYEAQ. This CDR3 contains 15 residues.

This clonotype was seen a single time. A much larger clone sits a single nucleotide away, making a read error possible. V gene TRBV7-2 combines with J gene TRBJ2-3; 9 nucleotides line up with TRBD2. This CDR3 is built from 17 residues. V dropped 5 bases and J dropped 2; count of bases not matched to a gene: 11. Germline assignment: CDR1 SGHTA and CDR2 FQGNSA. The CDR3 nucleotides read TGTGCCAGCAGCCCCACTCCTAGCGGGACCCTCACAGATACGCAGTATTTT. This encodes CASSPTPSGTLTDTQYF. Based on the CDR3 plus reference TRBV7-2 and TRBJ2-3, the full variable domain is GAGVSQSPSNKVTEKGKDVELRCDPISGHTALYWYRQSLGQGLEFLIYFQGNSAPDKSGLPSDRFSAERTGGSVSTLTIQRTQQEDSAVYLCASSPTPSGTLTDTQYFGPGTRLTVL.

The rearrangement links TRBV4-1 to TRBJ1-1, with D uncertain. The CDR3 runs to 17 residues. With 3 bases removed from V and 6 bases from J, the gap between germline ends came to 23 bases. The germline V gene encodes CDR1 MGHRA and CDR2 YSYEKL. The CDR3 reads CASSHPDESRLWAEAFF. The DNA of the CDR3 is TGCGCCAGCAGCCATCCAGACGAGTCCCGATTGTGGGCTGAAGCTTTCTTT.

This clonotype was counted many times. The chain employs TRBV19 and TRBJ2-7; TRBD1 matches at 7 bases. The trim removed 11 bases at V and 2 bases at J, leaving 18 bases unmatched. Germline V gene data show CDR1 as LNHDA and CDR2 as SQIVND (reference sequence). This CDR3 comprises 16 residues. The CDR3 is CAPTEIVGTETYEQYF. CDR3 nucleotide sequence: TGTGCCCCAACCGAAATTGTTGGGACAGAGACCTACGAGCAGTACTTC.

This clonotype showed up just a few times. The CDR3: CASSQDRGYGELFF. CDR3 nucleotides: TGCGCCAGCAGCCAAGATCGGGGATACGGGGAGCTGTTTTTT. The genes are TRBV4-3 and TRBJ2-2, with D maybe TRBD2 (5 bases). Looked up from germline, CDR1 is LGHNA and CDR2 is YSLEER. Trimming removed 0 bases at V and 7 bases at J, with 9 bases between. CDR3 length equals 14 residues.

This chain joins TRBV5-1 and TRBJ1-6, with D perhaps TRBD1 (5 bases). Germline lookup yields CDR1 SGHRS and CDR2 YFSETQ. The germline V and J ends were trimmed by 6 bases and 3 bases, with 7 bases remaining between them. The CDR3 covers 13 residues. The CDR3 loop is CASNGGYNSPLHF. The CDR3 region has the DNA TGCGCCAGCAACGGGGGCTATAATTCACCCCTCCACTTT.

This clonotype was recorded many times. The chain joins TRBV7-2 to TRBJ1-3; D perhaps matches TRBD1 (5 bases). This CDR3 has 16 amino acids. Trimming left V 6 bases short and J 4 bases short, with 19 bases between. Germline V gene sequence: CDR1 SGHTA, CDR2 FQGNSA. CDR3 DNA sequence: TGTGCCAGCAGTCCTCAGGGCAAAGGGTGGGGAAACACCATATATTTT. The encoded protein is CASSPQGKGWGNTIYF.

This clonotype turned up a few times. The genes are TRBV19 and TRBJ2-6; D is ambiguous. Per the germline V gene, CDR1 is LNHDA and CDR2 is SQIVND (reference sequence). V gave up 3 bases and J gave up 0 bases, with 9 bases separating them. CDR3 length: 16 amino acids. CDR3 DNA: TGTGCCAGTAGTATTCTAGGGATCTCTGGGGCCAACGTCCTGACTTTC. Residues: CASSILGISGANVLTF.

The gene calls are TRBV20-1 and TRBJ1-5; D gene ambiguous. The CDR3 loop spans 13 amino acids. V lost 3 bases to trimming and J lost 5 bases, with 11 bases between them. CDR1 and CDR2 (germline): DFQATT, SNEGSKA (reference sequence). The CDR3 nucleotides are TGCAGTGCTAGGCCAGAGATCGATCAGCCCCAGCATTTT. Translating it yields CSARPEIDQPQHF.

The genes are TRBV29-1 and TRBJ2-5; TRBD1 matches 7 bases. The V gene end was trimmed by 5 bases and the J gene end by 5 bases; junction bases not matched to a gene: 11. This CDR3 is built from 14 residues. Germline CDR1 reads SQVTM; CDR2 reads ANQGSEA. CDR3 sequence: CSVLDRKSIETQYF. DNA of the CDR3: TGCAGCGTTCTGGACAGGAAATCAATCGAGACCCAGTACTTC.

This clonotype was found a few times. The J gene is TRBJ2-7, the V gene TRBV20-1, with D perhaps matching TRBD1 or TRBD2 (5 bases each). The ends were cut back, 0 bases at V and 7 bases at J, with 19 bases in the middle. Germline CDR1 DFQATT, CDR2 SNEGSKA (reference sequence). The CDR3 contains 15 residues. CDR3 coding DNA: TGCAGTGCTAGAGACCAGGGCAGGCAAACGGGAGAGCAGTACTTC. Translating it yields CSARDQGRQTGEQYF.

The table lists this clonotype with a few counts. V gene TRBV20-1 combines with J gene TRBJ2-7; the match to TRBD2 covers 7 bases. The CDR3 is 15 amino acids. Germline CDR1 is DFQATT and CDR2 is SNEGSKA (reference sequence). J lost 6 bases, V lost 0 bases, and 11 bases had no gene match. CDR3 DNA: TGCAGTGCTAGAGATGGGGGGGTCTCGACTTCCGAGCAGTACTTC. Amino acids: CSARDGGVSTSEQYF.

There are many counts of this clonotype. The CDR3, as DNA: TGTGCCAGCAGCCACGGACAGGGGAGGAACACTGAAGCTTTCTTT. It codes for CASSHGQGRNTEAFF. The chain employs TRBV5-6 and TRBJ1-1; 9 nucleotides line up with TRBD1. The V and J ends lost 4 bases and 1 base, in that order; junction bases with no gene match: 5. The germline V gene has CDR1 SGHDT and CDR2 YYEEEE. The CDR3 has 15 residues.

J is TRBJ1-6 and V is TRBV11-2; maybe TRBD1 (6 bases). Trimming took 1 base from V and 7 from J, leaving 14 bases between them. The CDR3 loop spans 16 amino acids. The germline V gene has CDR1 SGHAT and CDR2 FQNNGV. The chain's CDR3 is CASSLAMGGSNSPLHF. DNA of the CDR3: TGTGCCAGCAGCTTAGCAATGGGGGGCTCGAATTCACCCCTCCACTTT.

This clonotype was detected many times. V is TRBV7-2 and J is TRBJ2-3, with D maybe TRBD2 (5 bases). V was pared by 4 bases and J by 6 bases, with 14 bases between. The CDR3 runs 14 residues. Germline CDR1 and CDR2: SGHTA and FQGNSA. In DNA, the CDR3 is TGTGCCAGCAGCTCCCTATTTAGAGGGGATACGCAGTATTTT. Protein: CASSSLFRGDTQYF.

This clonotype was detected only a few times. The chain has TRBV4-2 and TRBJ2-4; the D gene is possibly TRBD2 (6 bases). This CDR3 has 13 amino acids. Germline CDR1 is LGHNA and CDR2 is YNFKEQ. With 4 bases removed from V and 7 bases from J, the gap between germline ends came to 11 bases. The CDR3: CASSPEGWNIQYF. DNA of the CDR3: TGTGCCAGCAGCCCGGAGGGATGGAACATTCAGTACTTC.

In its sample, this clonotype was seen once. The chain links TRBV6-2 or TRBV6-3 to TRBJ2-7, with TRBD2 matching 7 bases. The CDR3 runs 13 residues. Losses at the gene ends were 10 bases for V and 0 bases for J; bases not matched to a gene: 6. In germline, CDR1 is MNHEY, CDR2 SVGEGT. This CDR3 reads CAISRGSSYEQYF. The CDR3 region has the DNA TGTGCCATCTCTCGCGGGAGCTCCTACGAGCAGTACTTC.

V usage is TRBV3-1 and J usage is TRBJ2-1, with a possible D match to TRBD2 (6 bases). Germline values: CDR1 LGHDT, CDR2 YNNKEL (reference sequence). This CDR3 is built from 15 residues. V was shortened by 1 base and J by 5 bases, with 12 bases between the two germline ends. CDR3 sequence (DNA): TGTGCCAGCAGCCAAGTTGTGGCGGGAAACAATGAGCAGTTCTTC. The encoded protein is CASSQVVAGNNEQFF.

This clonotype has only a few counts. The chain carries TRBV7-3 and TRBJ1-1; 10 bases line up with TRBD1. Germline CDR1 reads SGHTA; CDR2 reads FQGTGA. V trimming: 5 bases; J trimming: 4 bases; junction bases outside the gene matches: 7. CDR3 length: 15 residues. CDR3 sequence: CASSPGTGDGTEAFF. The CDR3 DNA follows: TGTGCCAGCAGCCCTGGGACAGGGGATGGCACTGAAGCTTTCTTT. Based on the CDR3 plus reference TRBV7-3 and TRBJ1-1, the full variable domain is GAGVSQTPSNKVTEKGKYVELRCDPISGHTALYWYRQSLGQGPEFLIYFQGTGAADDSGLPNDRFFAVRPEGSVSTLKIQRTERGDSAVYLCASSPGTGDGTEAFFGQGTRLTVV.